This paragraph reports one TCR beta chain. The antigen is unknown. This sample stems from a study of shared clonotypes between healthy human individuals. General observations from the study: Shared clonotypes: about 5.3% naive CD4, around 3.7% naive CD8, 2.3% memory CD4, approximately 0.4% memory CD8.

TCRdb's copy holds only in-frame clones and misses some; the assay was immunoSEQ multiplex PCR. The table shows 2 million to 2.5 million clones, with 93% occurring only once. Material: naive CD4+ T cells from PBMCs. Subset meaning: CD45RA+ positively selected. The receptor was isolated from a young man in good health. Some clones in this sample may be carry-over from other donors' samples.

The DNA for the CDR3 is TGTGCCAGCAGCTTCAAGGGACTCTCTGGAAACACCATATATTTT. This gives the protein CASSFKGLSGNTIYF. J is TRBJ1-3 and V is TRBV13, with TRBD1 as a possible D gene (5 bases). The V end was cut by 3 bases, the J end by 0 bases, with 9 bases between. Germline assignment: CDR1 PRHDT and CDR2 FYEKMQ (reference sequence). This CDR3 has 15 residues.